These 29 T cell receptor beta chains were all obtained from the same sample, sequenced in a study of T cells in Graves' hyperthyroidism and ophthalmopathy. RNA transcripts gave rise to amplified TCR beta CDR3 regions. The HTBI primer set served for first-round RT-PCR of the TCR CDR3. One entry per CDR3 protein, called by TCRdb with MiXCR from the multiplex PCR reads. The sample comprises about 270,000 distinct CDR3 sequences, around 15% of which are singletons, and more than 30% rests with the top ten. Sequences were obtained from blood. These receptors were taken from a woman aged 50 to 60 with Graves' hyperthyroidism that later progressed to Graves' ophthalmopathy.

This clonotype was seen only a few times. The rearrangement uses TRBV5-1 and TRBJ1-2; weak D call: TRBD1 (5 bases). Germline lookup yields CDR1 SGHRS and CDR2 YFSETQ. V was trimmed by 0 bases and J by 3 bases, leaving 9 bases between them. The CDR3 consists of 14 residues. The CDR3 spells CASSLEGSHYGYTF. The CDR3 DNA follows: TGCGCCAGCAGCTTGGAGGGGTCCCACTATGGCTACACCTTC.

This clonotype was counted only a few times. This sequence joins TRBV27 and TRBJ1-1, with D maybe TRBD1 (6 bases). CDR1 and CDR2 from the germline V gene are MNHEY and SMNVEV (reference sequence). The CDR3 totals 16 residues. Trimming stripped 5 bases from V and 5 bases from J, with 21 bases between. CDR3 DNA sequence: TGTGCCAGCAGTCCCTCACAGGGAAGGGCTTTGACTGAAGCTTTCTTT. It specifies CASSPSQGRALTEAFF.

This clonotype has at least ten counts. This chain connects TRBV15 to TRBJ1-5; 12 bases are a match to TRBD1. Germline CDR1 reads LNHNV; CDR2 reads YYDKDF (reference sequence). This CDR3 has 22 residues. V dropped 3 bases and J dropped 0; count of bases not matched to a gene: 18. The CDR3 loop reads CATSSHIGTGGGFPFSNQPQHF. Here the CDR3 DNA reads TGTGCCACCAGCAGTCATATTGGGACAGGGGGCGGTTTCCCCTTTAGCAATCAGCCCCAGCATTTT.

This clonotype was observed at least ten times. The chain employs TRBV6-1 and TRBJ2-3, with D perhaps TRBD2 (5 bases). The CDR3 is 14 amino acids. From germline, CDR1 is MNHNS and CDR2 SASEGT. Trimming took 1 base from V and 10 from J, leaving 15 bases between them. In DNA form, the CDR3 reads TGTGCCAGCAGTGAAGTGTATGAGCAGGACTCGCAGTATTTT. Its translation is CASSEVYEQDSQYF.

This clonotype was counted many times. The chain joins TRBV7-2 to TRBJ2-7; maybe TRBD1 (5 bases). V shed 2 bases and J shed 0 bases, with 14 bases lying between them. CDR3 length equals 16 residues. In germline, CDR1 is SGHTA, CDR2 FQGNSA. CDR3 bases: TGTGCCAGCAGCTTATTAGGGGCAGGAAACTCCTACGAGCAGTACTTC. It translates to CASSLLGAGNSYEQYF. Full variable domain (remainder filled in from reference TRBV7-2 and TRBJ2-7): GAGVSQSPSNKVTEKGKDVELRCDPISGHTALYWYRQSLGQGLEFLIYFQGNSAPDKSGLPSDRFSAERTGGSVSTLTIQRTQQEDSAVYLCASSLLGAGNSYEQYFGPGTRLTVT.

This clonotype was seen repeatedly, ten times or more. The gene calls are TRBV2 and TRBJ1-2; D is uncertain. The germline V and J ends were trimmed by 6 bases and 4 bases, with 12 bases remaining between them. Germline V gene lookup returns CDR1 SNHLY and CDR2 FYNNEI. The CDR3 is made up of 13 amino acids. For the CDR3, the DNA is TGTGCCAGCAGCCAGGAGCCACTCTATGGCTACACCTTC. Residues: CASSQEPLYGYTF.

In its sample, this clonotype was seen a few times. V is TRBV5-1 and J is TRBJ1-6, with D tentatively TRBD1 (6 bases). V gave up 3 bases and J gave up 7 bases, with 20 bases separating them. Germline V gene data show CDR1 as SGHRS and CDR2 as YFSETQ. The CDR3 length is 17 residues. The CDR3 nucleotides are TGCGCCAGCAGCTACGAGCGTCCAGGACAGTTAAATTCACCCCTCCACTTT. It yields the protein CASSYERPGQLNSPLHF.

This clonotype showed up many times. The CDR3 loop reads CASRDRVEVGELFF. The CDR3 DNA follows: TGCGCCAGCAGGGACAGGGTCGAGGTCGGGGAGCTGTTTTTT. This chain connects TRBV5-1 to TRBJ2-2, with TRBD1 identical over 8 bases. CDR3 length: 14 amino acids. Trimming at V came to 5 bases and at J to 7 bases, leaving 7 bases not matched to a gene. Germline assignment: CDR1 SGHRS and CDR2 YFSETQ. The variable domain in full, completed from reference TRBV5-1 and TRBJ2-2, reads KAGVTQTPRYLIKTRGQQVTLSCSPISGHRSVSWYQQTPGQGLQFLFEYFSETQRNKGNFPGRFSGRQFSNSRSEMNVSTLELGDSALYLCASRDRVEVGELFFGEGSRLTVL.

The V and J genes are TRBV7-8 and TRBJ1-3; tentative D call: TRBD1 (6 bases). V was trimmed by 5 bases and J by 0 bases, leaving 14 bases between them. CDR3 size: 16 residues. Germline V gene sequence: CDR1 SGHVS, CDR2 FQNEAQ. CDR3 nucleotides: TGTGCCAGCAGCCAAGCCGACAGGCTCTCTGGAAACACCATATATTTT. Amino acids: CASSQADRLSGNTIYF.

There are many counts of this clonotype. This chain joins TRBV2 and TRBJ1-4; D is uncertain. This CDR3 comprises 13 residues. V was pared by 3 bases and J by 6 bases, with 8 bases between. CDR1 and CDR2 from the germline V gene are SNHLY and FYNNEI. Here the CDR3 DNA reads TGTGCCAGCAGTGAGGAAGGGCATGAAAAACTGTTTTTT. It specifies CASSEEGHEKLFF.

This clonotype was picked up many times. This sequence joins TRBV20-1 and TRBJ1-1, with D perhaps TRBD1 (5 bases). The germline V gene encodes CDR1 DFQATT and CDR2 SNEGSKA (reference sequence). This CDR3 is 15 amino acids long. The ends were cut back, 3 bases at V and 4 bases at J, with 18 bases in the middle. The CDR3: CSASFGGGGRTEAFF. The CDR3 DNA reads as TGCAGTGCTAGCTTTGGGGGGGGAGGGCGCACTGAAGCTTTCTTT.

This clonotype was seen more than once but under ten times. V gene TRBV20-1 combines with J gene TRBJ1-4; possibly TRBD1 for D (6 bases). The CDR3 runs to 16 residues. V was clipped by 0 bases and J by 1 base, with 12 bases between them. Germline CDR1 is DFQATT and CDR2 is SNEGSKA (reference sequence). Written as DNA, the CDR3 is TGCAGTGCTAGAGACGTAAAACAGGGAACTAATGAAAAACTGTTTTTT. Amino acid sequence: CSARDVKQGTNEKLFF.

The chain carries TRBV11-2 and TRBJ2-5; D not certain. Germline V gene sequence: CDR1 SGHAT, CDR2 FQNNGV. Trimming left V 1 base short and J 2 bases short, with 11 bases between. The length of the CDR3 is 15 residues. Written as DNA, the CDR3 is TGTGCCAGCAGCTTAGCGTATCGGCGACAAGAGACCCAGTACTTC. Its protein product is CASSLAYRRQETQYF.

V gene TRBV13 combines with J gene TRBJ2-3, with TRBD2 matching over 8 bases. Germline CDR1 and CDR2: PRHDT and FYEKMQ (reference sequence). The CDR3 contains 14 residues. Trimming removed 5 bases from V and 14 bases from J; junction bases left unmatched: 15. CDR3 nucleotides: TGTGCCAGCAGCCCCCATAGCGGGGAGGTTGCTCTGTATTTT. It yields the protein CASSPHSGEVALYF.

This clonotype was recorded many times. The V call is TRBV20-1, the J call TRBJ2-1; 11 nucleotides align to TRBD2. The CDR3 is made up of 14 amino acids. V was clipped by 6 bases and J by 6 bases; unmatched bases: 7. Germline V gene sequence: CDR1 DFQATT, CDR2 SNEGSKA (reference sequence). This chain's CDR3 is CSATLAGEGNEQFF. As DNA, the CDR3 is TGCAGTGCCACACTAGCGGGAGAGGGCAATGAGCAGTTCTTC.

This clonotype was counted only a few times. The V gene is TRBV5-1, the J gene TRBJ2-7, with 9 bases lining up with TRBD2. Germline CDR1 reads SGHRS; CDR2 reads YFSETQ. V lost 3 bases to trimming and J lost 2 bases; unmatched junction nucleotides: 3. The CDR3 is 14 amino acids. CDR3 loop: CASSSREGTYEQYF. The DNA for the CDR3 is TGCGCCAGCAGCTCGCGGGAGGGAACCTACGAGCAGTACTTC.

This clonotype was counted at least ten times. The chain uses TRBV2 and TRBJ2-7; possibly TRBD1 for D (6 bases). The CDR3 loop spans 16 amino acids. Germline loops: CDR1 SNHLY, CDR2 FYNNEI. Deletions cut 1 base from V and 2 bases from J, with 15 bases between. CDR3 sequence (DNA): TGTGCCAGCAGTGAAGAGGACAGCAGAGTGGCCTACGAGCAGTACTTC. Its protein is CASSEEDSRVAYEQYF.

The gene calls are TRBV24-1 and TRBJ1-2; D ambiguous. There are 11 residues in the CDR3. CDR1 is KGHDR, CDR2 SFDVKD, per germline. Trimming removed 4 bases from V and 9 bases from J, with 8 bases in between. The CDR3 region is CATSDSMSYTF. The CDR3 bases are TGTGCCACCAGTGACTCGATGAGCTACACCTTC.

The V call is TRBV29-1, the J call TRBJ2-1; 9 bases map to TRBD2. The J segment lost 8 bases and the V segment lost 6 bases, leaving 8 bases of the junction unmatched. CDR3 length equals 13 residues. Per the germline V gene, CDR1 is SQVTM and CDR2 is ANQGSEA. CDR3 sequence reads: CSVGTSQGYEQFF. Here the CDR3 DNA reads TGCAGCGTCGGGACTAGCCAGGGGTATGAGCAGTTCTTC.

Ten or more counts support this clonotype. The genes are TRBV28 and TRBJ2-1; weak D call: TRBD1 (6 bases). The CDR3 is 16 residues long. Germline values: CDR1 MDHEN, CDR2 SYDVKM. Trimming took 3 bases from V and 8 from J, leaving 20 bases between them. The CDR3 protein is CASSFPRDTLRHEQFF. Here the CDR3 DNA reads TGTGCCAGCAGTTTCCCCCGGGACACCCTAAGACATGAGCAGTTCTTC.

This clonotype occurred a few times. The V call is TRBV14, the J call TRBJ1-1; TRBD1 matches at 7 bases. Germline assignment: CDR1 SGHDN and CDR2 FVKESK. Trimming removed 0 bases from V and 5 bases from J; junction bases left unmatched: 9. This CDR3 spans 16 amino acids. The CDR3 DNA reads TGTGCCAGCAGCCAAGATCGAAGGGGGCCTTATACTGAAGCTTTCTTT. It yields the protein CASSQDRRGPYTEAFF. Full variable domain (missing parts from reference TRBV14 and TRBJ1-1): EAGVTQFPSHSVIEKGQTVTLRCDPISGHDNLYWYRRVMGKEIKFLLHFVKESKQDESGMPNNRFLAERTGGTYSTLKVQPAELEDSGVYFCASSQDRRGPYTEAFFGQGTRLTVV.

Only a few counts were recorded for this clonotype. This chain uses TRBV7-9 with TRBJ2-3; 8 bases match TRBD2. V was pared by 5 bases and J by 2 bases, with 12 bases of the junction left unmatched. CDR3 length: 17 residues. Germline V gene data show CDR1 as SEHNR and CDR2 as FQNEAQ (reference sequence). CDR3 sequence reads: CASSLKKIAGFTDTQYF. In nucleotides, the CDR3 is TGTGCCAGCAGCCTAAAAAAAATAGCGGGATTCACAGATACGCAGTATTTT.

This clonotype was counted only a few times. The J gene is TRBJ2-5, the V gene TRBV20-1; D perhaps matches TRBD2 (6 bases). V was trimmed by 1 base and J by 2 bases, leaving 11 bases between them. Germline assignment: CDR1 DFQATT and CDR2 SNEGSKA (reference sequence). This CDR3 contains 14 residues. CDR3 sequence: CSARVGGTQETQYF. Written as DNA, the CDR3 is TGCAGTGCTAGAGTCGGGGGAACACAAGAGACCCAGTACTTC.

The sample holds many counts of this clonotype. The chain is built from TRBV6-5 and TRBJ2-3; the D is unclear. Germline CDR1 is MNHEY and CDR2 is SVGAGI. Trimming took 0 bases from V and 1 from J, leaving 11 bases between them. The CDR3 runs 16 residues. In DNA, the CDR3 is TGTGCCAGCAGTTACTCCTCATTGGATGGCACAGATACGCAGTATTTT. Residues: CASSYSSLDGTDTQYF.

The CDR3 DNA sequence: TGTGCCAGCAGCCAATCGACTAGCGGGAGGATCGAGCAGTACTTC. This codes for CASSQSTSGRIEQYF. V gene TRBV7-9 combines with J gene TRBJ2-7; 13 bases fit TRBD2. The CDR3 sequence is 15 residues long. Germline V gene lookup returns CDR1 SEHNR and CDR2 FQNEAQ (reference sequence). Trimming at V came to 5 bases and at J to 6 bases, leaving 7 bases not matched to a gene. The entire variable domain, with the rest obtained from reference TRBV7-9 and TRBJ2-7, is as follows: DTGVSQNPRHKITKRGQNVTFRCDPISEHNRLYWYRQTLGQGPEFLTYFQNEAQLEKSRLLSDRFSAERPKGSFSTLEIQRTEQGDSAMYLCASSQSTSGRIEQYFGPGTRLTVT.

This clonotype came up many times. The J gene is TRBJ2-7, the V gene TRBV27, with TRBD1 identical over 7 bases. The ends lost 6 bases at V and 0 bases at J; junction bases unmatched: 5. CDR1 and CDR2 from the germline V gene are MNHEY and SMNVEV (reference sequence). CDR3 length: 14 amino acids. CDR3 sequence reads: CASRPQGLSYEQYF. The CDR3 DNA reads TGTGCCAGCAGACCACAGGGGCTCTCCTACGAGCAGTACTTC.

The chain is built from TRBV10-3 and TRBJ2-3, with D perhaps TRBD2 (6 bases). The germline gives CDR1 ENHRY, CDR2 SYGVKD. The germline V and J ends were trimmed by 0 bases and 2 bases, with 12 bases remaining between them. The CDR3 consists of 16 residues. The CDR3 region is CAISESAGFITDTQYF. As DNA, the CDR3 is TGTGCCATCAGTGAGTCCGCGGGATTTATCACAGATACGCAGTATTTT.

This clonotype was observed at least ten times. The CDR3 sequence: CSVELHDSSSYNEQFF. The CDR3, as DNA: TGCAGTGTTGAACTCCACGACTCGAGCTCCTACAATGAGCAGTTCTTC. The V call is TRBV20-1, the J call TRBJ2-1; D gene uncertain. Germline V gives CDR1 DFQATT, CDR2 SNEGSKA (reference sequence). The CDR3 totals 16 residues. Trimming cost V 7 bases and J 0 bases, with 19 bases left between them.

The table lists this clonotype with many counts. The CDR3 nucleotides are TGTGCCAGCAGTGAAGCGGCTAGCGGTGGCAATGAGCAGTTCTTC. This translates into CASSEAASGGNEQFF. This chain connects TRBV2 to TRBJ2-1; TRBD2 matches 7 bases. The CDR3 length is 15 residues. CDR1 SNHLY and CDR2 FYNNEI come from the germline V gene. Germline trimming cut 0 bases from V and 6 bases from J; bases unmatched to any gene: 5.